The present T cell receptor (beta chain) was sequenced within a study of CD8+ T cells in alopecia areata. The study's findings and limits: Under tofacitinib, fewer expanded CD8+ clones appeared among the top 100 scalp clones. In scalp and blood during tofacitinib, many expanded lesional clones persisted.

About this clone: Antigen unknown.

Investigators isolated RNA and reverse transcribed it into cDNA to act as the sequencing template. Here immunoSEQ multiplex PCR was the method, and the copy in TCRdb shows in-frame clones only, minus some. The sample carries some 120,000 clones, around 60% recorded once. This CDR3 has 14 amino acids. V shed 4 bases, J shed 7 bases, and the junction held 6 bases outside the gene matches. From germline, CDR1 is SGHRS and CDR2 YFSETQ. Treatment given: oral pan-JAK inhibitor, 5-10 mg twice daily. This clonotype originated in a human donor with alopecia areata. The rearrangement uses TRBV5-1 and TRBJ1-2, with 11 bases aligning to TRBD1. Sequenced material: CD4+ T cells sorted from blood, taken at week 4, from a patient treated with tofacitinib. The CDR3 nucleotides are TGCGCCAGCAGCATCGGACAGGGGGCAACTGGCTACACCTTC. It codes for CASSIGQGATGYTF.